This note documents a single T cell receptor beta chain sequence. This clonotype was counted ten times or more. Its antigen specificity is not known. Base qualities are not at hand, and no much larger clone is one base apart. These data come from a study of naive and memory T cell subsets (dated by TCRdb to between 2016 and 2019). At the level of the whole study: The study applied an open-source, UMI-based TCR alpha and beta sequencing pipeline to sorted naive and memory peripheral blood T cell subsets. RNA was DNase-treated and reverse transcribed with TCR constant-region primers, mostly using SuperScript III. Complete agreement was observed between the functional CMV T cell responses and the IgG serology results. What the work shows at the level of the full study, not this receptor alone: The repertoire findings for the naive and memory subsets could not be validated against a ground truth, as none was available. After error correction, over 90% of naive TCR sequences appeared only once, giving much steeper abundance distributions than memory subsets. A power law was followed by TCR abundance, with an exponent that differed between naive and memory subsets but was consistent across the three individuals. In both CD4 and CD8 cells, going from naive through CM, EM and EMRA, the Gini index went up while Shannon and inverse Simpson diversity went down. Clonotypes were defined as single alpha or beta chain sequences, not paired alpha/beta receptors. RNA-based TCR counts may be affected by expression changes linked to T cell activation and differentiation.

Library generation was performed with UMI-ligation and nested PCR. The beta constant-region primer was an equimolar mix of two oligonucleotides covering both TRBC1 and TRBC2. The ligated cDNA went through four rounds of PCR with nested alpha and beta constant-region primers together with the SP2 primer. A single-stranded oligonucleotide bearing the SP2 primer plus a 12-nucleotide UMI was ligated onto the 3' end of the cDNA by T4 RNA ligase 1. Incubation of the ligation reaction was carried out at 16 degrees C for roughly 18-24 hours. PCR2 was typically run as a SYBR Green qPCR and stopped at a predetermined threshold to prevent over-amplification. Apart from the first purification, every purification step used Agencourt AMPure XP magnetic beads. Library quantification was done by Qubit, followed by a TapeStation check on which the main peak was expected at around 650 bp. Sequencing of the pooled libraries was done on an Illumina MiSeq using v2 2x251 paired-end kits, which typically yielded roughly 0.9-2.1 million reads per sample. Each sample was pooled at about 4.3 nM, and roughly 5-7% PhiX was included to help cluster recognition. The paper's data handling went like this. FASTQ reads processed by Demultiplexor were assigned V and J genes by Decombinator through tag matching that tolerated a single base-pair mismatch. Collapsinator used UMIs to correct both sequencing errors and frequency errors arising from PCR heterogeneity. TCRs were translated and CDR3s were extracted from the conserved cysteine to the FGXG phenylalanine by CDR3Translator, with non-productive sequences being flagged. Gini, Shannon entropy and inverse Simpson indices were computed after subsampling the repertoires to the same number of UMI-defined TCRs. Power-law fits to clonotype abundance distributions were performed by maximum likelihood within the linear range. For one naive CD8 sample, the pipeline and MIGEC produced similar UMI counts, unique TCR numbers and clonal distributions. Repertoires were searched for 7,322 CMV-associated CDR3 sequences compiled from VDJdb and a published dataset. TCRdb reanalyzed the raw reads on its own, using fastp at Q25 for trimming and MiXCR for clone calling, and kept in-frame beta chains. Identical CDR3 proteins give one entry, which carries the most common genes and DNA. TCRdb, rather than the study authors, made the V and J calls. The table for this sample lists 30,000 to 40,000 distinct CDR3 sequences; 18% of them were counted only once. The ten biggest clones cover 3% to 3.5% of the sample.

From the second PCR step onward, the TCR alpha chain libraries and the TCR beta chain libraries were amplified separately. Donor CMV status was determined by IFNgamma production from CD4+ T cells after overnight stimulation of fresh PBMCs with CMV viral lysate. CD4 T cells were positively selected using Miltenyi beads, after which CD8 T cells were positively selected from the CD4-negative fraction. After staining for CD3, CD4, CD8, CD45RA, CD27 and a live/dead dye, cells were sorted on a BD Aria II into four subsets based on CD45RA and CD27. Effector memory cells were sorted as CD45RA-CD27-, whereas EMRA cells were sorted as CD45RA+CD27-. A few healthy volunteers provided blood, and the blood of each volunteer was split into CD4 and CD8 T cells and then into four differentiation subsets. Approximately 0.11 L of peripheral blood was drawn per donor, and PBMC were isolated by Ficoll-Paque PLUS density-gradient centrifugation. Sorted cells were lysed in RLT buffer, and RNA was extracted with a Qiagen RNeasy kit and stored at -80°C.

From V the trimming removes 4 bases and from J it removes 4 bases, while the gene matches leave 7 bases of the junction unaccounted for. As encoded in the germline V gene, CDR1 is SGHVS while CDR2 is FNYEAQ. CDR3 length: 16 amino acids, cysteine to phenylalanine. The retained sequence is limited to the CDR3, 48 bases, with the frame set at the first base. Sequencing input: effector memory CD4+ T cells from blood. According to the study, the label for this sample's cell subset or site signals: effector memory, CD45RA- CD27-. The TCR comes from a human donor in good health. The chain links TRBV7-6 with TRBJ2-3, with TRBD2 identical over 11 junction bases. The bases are TGTGCCAGCAGCTCTACTAGCGGGAGTACATCAGATACGCAGTATTTT. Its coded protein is CASSSTSGSTSDTQYF.